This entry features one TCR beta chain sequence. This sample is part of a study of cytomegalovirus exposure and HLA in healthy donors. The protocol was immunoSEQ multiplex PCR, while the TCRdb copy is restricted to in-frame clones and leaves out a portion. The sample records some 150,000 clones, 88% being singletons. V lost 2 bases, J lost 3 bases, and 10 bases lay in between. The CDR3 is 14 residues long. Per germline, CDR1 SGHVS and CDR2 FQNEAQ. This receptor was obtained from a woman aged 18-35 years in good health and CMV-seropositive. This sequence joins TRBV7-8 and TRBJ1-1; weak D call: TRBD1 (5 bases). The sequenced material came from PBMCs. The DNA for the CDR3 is TGTGCCAGCAGCTTATCGGGGGGGGACACTGAAGCTTTCTTT. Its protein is CASSLSGGDTEAFF. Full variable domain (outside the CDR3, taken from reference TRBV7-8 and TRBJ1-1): GAGVSQSPRYKVAKRGQDVALRCDPISGHVSLFWYQQALGQGPEFLTYFQNEAQLDKSGLPSDRFFAERPEGSVSTLKIQRTQQEDSAVYLCASSLSGGDTEAFFGQGTRLTVV.